Presented here are 14 T cell receptor beta chains from one specimen sequenced in a study of long-term antiretroviral therapy in people with HIV (dated 2022 in TCRdb). The immunoSEQ hsTCRB v3.0 assay was used at survey level resolution to sequence the TRB variable region. The immuneACCESS repertoire file appears here via TCRdb, limited to in-frame rearrangements. These files lack a portion of the clones; in checked studies, under half of the deficit traces to unresolved V genes, and the cause of the others is not known. The sample yields under 15,000 clones; over 80% were counted once. The ten top clones hold roughly 20% of the sample. The source was unsorted PBMCs, collected around 8 years after starting antiretroviral therapy. The receptor set was obtained from a man in his fifties with HIV.

This chain links TRBV29-1 with TRBJ2-3, with 10 nucleotides matching TRBD1. The CDR3 has 15 residues. V was clipped by 1 base and J by 2 bases; unmatched bases: 3. CDR1 is SQVTM, CDR2 ANQGSEA, per germline. DNA for the CDR3: TGCAGCGTTGAAGGAGGGACAGGGGTCACAGATACGCAGTATTTT. Translation gives CSVEGGTGVTDTQYF.

This clone was observed once. J is TRBJ1-1 and V is TRBV6-5; 7 bases map to TRBD1. V lost 6 bases and J lost 5; bases outside the gene matches: 9. The germline V gene encodes CDR1 MNHEY and CDR2 SVGAGI. CDR3 length: 14 amino acids. This chain's CDR3 is CASSWTGQRTEAFF. In DNA, the CDR3 is TGTGCCAGCAGCTGGACAGGACAAAGGACTGAAGCTTTCTTT.

This chain links TRBV7-9 with TRBJ1-1, with 8 bases matching TRBD1. The V gene end was trimmed by 5 bases and the J gene end by 6 bases; junction bases not matched to a gene: 8. Germline V gives CDR1 SEHNR, CDR2 FQNEAQ (reference sequence). The CDR3 loop spans 14 amino acids. The CDR3 coding sequence is TGTGCCAGCAGCGCATACAGGGGGGACGCTGAAGCTTTCTTT. It specifies CASSAYRGDAEAFF.

J is TRBJ1-5 and V is TRBV28, with D perhaps TRBD1 (6 bases). The CDR3 runs 14 residues. The germline V gene encodes CDR1 MDHEN and CDR2 SYDVKM. The V end was cut by 6 bases, the J end by 2 bases, with 11 bases between. The CDR3 protein is CASRGRTGNQPQHF. DNA of the CDR3: TGTGCCAGCAGGGGCCGGACAGGCAATCAGCCCCAGCATTTT.

CDR3 DNA: TGTGCCAGCAGCTTGGCAGGTAATGAGCAGTTCTTC. This translates into CASSLAGNEQFF. This chain connects TRBV13 to TRBJ2-1; no reliable D call. The CDR3 is made up of 12 amino acids. Germline V gene data show CDR1 as PRHDT and CDR2 as FYEKMQ (reference sequence). Between the trimmed V and J ends, which lost 3 bases and 7 bases, there was a span of 7 bases.

The chain combines TRBV29-1 with TRBJ1-2, with 9 bases fitting TRBD1. The CDR3 spans 13 residues. Germline CDR1 and CDR2: SQVTM and ANQGSEA. Unmatched junction bases numbered 7, after V lost 6 bases and J lost 5 bases. The CDR3 nucleotides read TGCAGCGTCGTACAGGGGGCCGGGTATGGCTACACCTTC. Its protein is CSVVQGAGYGYTF.

The V gene is TRBV5-1, the J gene TRBJ2-7, with a possible D match to TRBD2 (5 bases). The V gene's germline CDR1 is SGHRS and CDR2 YFSETQ. V was shortened by 6 bases and J by 3 bases, with 16 bases between the two germline ends. The CDR3 runs 14 residues. CDR3 bases: TGCGCCAGCACACCTCGGGGTGGGGTCTACGAGCAGTACTTC. It codes for CASTPRGGVYEQYF.

This clone has just a few counts. The J gene is TRBJ1-2, the V gene TRBV5-4, with 7 bases identical to TRBD1. CDR3 length: 15 residues. Trimming removed 3 bases from V and 4 bases from J; junction bases left unmatched: 9. CDR1 and CDR2 (germline): SGHNT, YYREEE (reference sequence). The CDR3 is CASSSDREAVYGYTF. The CDR3, as DNA: TGTGCCAGCAGCTCTGACAGGGAGGCGGTCTATGGCTACACCTTC.

This clone was seen only once. V and J are TRBV19 and TRBJ1-5; D is uncertain. Germline-derived CDR1 and CDR2 are LNHDA and SQIVND (reference sequence). The CDR3 runs 15 residues. The V gene lost 0 bases and the J gene lost 3 bases, with 9 bases spanning the gap. The CDR3 DNA reads TGTGCCAGTAGTATAGATTTCGGGGTCAATCAGCCCCAGCATTTT. Residues: CASSIDFGVNQPQHF.

The V gene is TRBV11-2, the J gene TRBJ2-3; D is unresolved. Trimming stripped 0 bases from V and 3 bases from J, with 10 bases between. This CDR3 has 15 residues. The germline V gene has CDR1 SGHAT and CDR2 FQNNGV. The CDR3 sequence: CASSLETYRTDTQYF. In DNA, the CDR3 is TGTGCCAGCAGCTTAGAAACTTACCGTACAGATACGCAGTATTTT. Full variable domain (rest looked up from reference TRBV11-2 and TRBJ2-3): EAGVAQSPRYKIIEKRQSVAFWCNPISGHATLYWYQQILGQGPKLLIQFQNNGVVDDSQLPKDRFSAERLKGVDSTLKIQPAKLEDSAVYLCASSLETYRTDTQYFGPGTRLTVL.

V usage is TRBV6-1 and J usage is TRBJ2-7; D uncertain. Trimming left V 4 bases short and J 7 bases short, with 17 bases between. This CDR3 comprises 14 residues. Germline V CDR1 and CDR2: MNHNS, SASEGT. CDR3 in DNA: TGTGCCAGCAGTGGGTCAAGATCCCTCAGGGAGCAGTACTTC. It translates to CASSGSRSLREQYF.

This chain links TRBV7-8 with TRBJ1-2; possibly TRBD1 for D (6 bases). Per germline, CDR1 SGHVS and CDR2 FQNEAQ. CDR3 length: 18 amino acids. The V end was cut by 1 base, the J end by 4 bases, with 22 bases between. The CDR3 DNA is TGTGCCAGCAGCTTAGAAGGAACAGGGCGGATGGCCTTCTATGGCTACACCTTC. Translating gives CASSLEGTGRMAFYGYTF.

This sequence joins TRBV5-6 and TRBJ2-5; 7 positions match TRBD1. There are 16 residues in the CDR3. Germline values: CDR1 SGHDT, CDR2 YYEEEE. Unmatched junction bases numbered 8, after V lost 3 bases and J lost 0 bases. DNA of the CDR3: TGTGCCAGCAGCTACTTCGGACAGGACGACCAAGAGACCCAGTACTTC. Its protein product is CASSYFGQDDQETQYF.

The chain links TRBV6-1 to TRBJ1-5; 7 nucleotides line up with TRBD1. This CDR3 region has 15 residues. CDR1 and CDR2 (germline): MNHNS, SASEGT. V lost 6 bases, J lost 0 bases, and 5 bases stayed unmatched. Written as DNA, the CDR3 is TGTGCCAGCAGGTGGACAGGTGATAGCAATCAGCCCCAGCATTTT. Translated, it gives CASRWTGDSNQPQHF.